This T cell receptor beta chain was captured by sequencing in a study of cytomegalovirus exposure and HLA in healthy donors. To note about this clone: Its antigen is not known.

Participants comprised healthy donors of bone marrow. The CDR3 extends over 15 amino acids. Per germline, CDR1 MNHEY and CDR2 SVGAGI. The V end lost 4 bases, the J end lost 7 bases, and 17 bases lay between the germline ends. PCR involved 60 Vbeta and 13 Jbeta primers. Using immunoSEQ multiplex PCR, the repertoire was profiled, and TCRdb retains in-frame clones only, with some absent. Of about 190,000 clones listed, roughly 75% are singletons. Whole-study findings and limits: Analyzed later, most CMV-associated TCR beta chains appeared HLA-restricted. Some highly shared sequence variants likely arose as a pipeline artifact. The classifier reportedly diagnosed cytomegalovirus status with high specificity and sensitivity.

The sample comprised PBMCs. The receptor comes from a man younger than 45 in good health and CMV-seropositive. The chain links TRBV6-5 to TRBJ1-5; D call uncertain. The DNA for the CDR3 is TGTGCCAGCAGTTCTCAGCCTAATACCGGGCAGCCCCAGCATTTT. This sequence encodes CASSSQPNTGQPQHF.